A selection of T cell receptor beta chains follows, all from one sample in a study of T cell repertoires in cytomegalovirus infection. One entry per CDR3 protein, called by TCRdb with MiXCR from the reads. Here the sample spans around 450,000 distinct CDR3 sequences, roughly 12% being singletons. Sequenced input: PBMCs. All receptors come from a human donor in good health (CMV status not recorded). Some clones in this sample may be carry-over from other donors' samples. Both conserved end residues are part of each CDR3. D genes are given only for firm matches. Clone size is not always given. Where it is, it says once, few, many or a class for expanded clones.

clone_size: .
j_call: TRBJ2-7
d_call: .
v_call: TRBV19
cdr3_aa: CATAKLGEQYF
cdr3_nt: TGTGCCACCGCGAAGCTGGGGGAGCAGTACTTC

clone_size: few
j_call: TRBJ1-4
d_call: .
v_call: TRBV3-1
cdr3_aa: CASSQGGRGLNGKLFF
cdr3_nt: TGTGCCAGCAGCCAAGGGGGACGGGGACTTAATGGAAAACTGTTTTTT

clone_size: .
j_call: TRBJ2-3
d_call: .
v_call: TRBV6-8
cdr3_aa: CASSEQEEAQYF
cdr3_nt: TGTGCCAGCAGTGAACAGGAGGAAGCGCAGTATTTT

clone_size: many
j_call: TRBJ2-5
d_call: .
v_call: TRBV12-3/TRBV12-4
cdr3_aa: CASSPGVEETQYF
cdr3_nt: TGTGCCAGCAGTCCCGGAGTGGAGGAGACCCAGTACTTC

clone_size: many
j_call: TRBJ1-5
d_call: .
v_call: TRBV19
cdr3_aa: CASTPGPVRGQPQHF
cdr3_nt: TGTGCCAGTACCCCAGGCCCCGTCCGGGGTCAGCCCCAGCATTTT

clone_size: many
j_call: TRBJ2-3
d_call: .
v_call: TRBV11-2
cdr3_aa: CASSLGPDSDTQYF
cdr3_nt: TGTGCCAGCAGCTTGGGACCCGACTCAGATACGCAGTATTTT

clone_size: .
j_call: TRBJ1-2
d_call: TRBD1
v_call: TRBV29-1
cdr3_aa: CSVLGQNYGYTF
cdr3_nt: TGCAGCGTCCTGGGACAGAACTATGGCTACACCTTC

clone_size: many
j_call: TRBJ2-5
d_call: .
v_call: TRBV20-1
cdr3_aa: CSASVSQETQYF
cdr3_nt: TGCAGTGCTAGTGTCAGCCAAGAGACCCAGTACTTC

clone_size: many
j_call: TRBJ2-2
d_call: .
v_call: TRBV7-2
cdr3_aa: CASSLGTTLTGELFF
cdr3_nt: TGTGCCAGCAGCTTAGGGACAACCCTTACCGGGGAGCTGTTTTTT

clone_size: many
j_call: TRBJ2-5
d_call: TRBD2
v_call: TRBV18
cdr3_aa: CASSPRLAGLQETQYF
cdr3_nt: TGTGCCAGCTCACCCAGACTAGCGGGCCTACAAGAGACCCAGTACTTC